Listed here are 30 T cell receptor beta chains from one sample, sequenced in a study of blood T cell repertoires in COVID-19. Profiled with immunoSEQ multiplex PCR; TCRdb holds only in-frame clones, not every one. The sample gives around 430,000 clones, more than 70% of which show up once; around 12% is in the top ten. Sequences were obtained from peripheral blood. The receptors originated from a woman aged 45-65 years with COVID-19, enrolled during active disease.

The chain is built from TRBV24-1 and TRBJ2-2, with D hard to call. The length of the CDR3 is 14 residues. Germline values: CDR1 KGHDR, CDR2 SFDVKD. Trimming shortened V by 1 base and J by 5 bases, and 7 bases separated the two germline ends. The CDR3 bases are TGTGCCACCAGTGATTTCCCCAGGACCGGGGAGCTGTTTTTT. The encoded protein is CATSDFPRTGELFF.

The rearrangement joins TRBV30 to TRBJ1-2, with D perhaps TRBD1 (5 bases). Germline V gene data show CDR1 as GTSNPN and CDR2 as SVGIG (reference sequence). V lost 3 bases and J lost 7, with 15 bases in between. CDR3 length: 13 amino acids. The CDR3 loop reads CAWRAGSQGGYTF. The CDR3 DNA is TGTGCCTGGAGAGCGGGCAGCCAGGGTGGCTACACCTTC.

As to this clone: This specimen includes other DNA sequences encoding the same CDR3. The chain joins TRBV2 to TRBJ2-7; D is uncertain. The CDR3 length is 12 residues. Germline CDR1 and CDR2: SNHLY and FYNNEI. With 2 bases removed from V and 3 bases from J, the gap between germline ends came to 5 bases. The CDR3: CASSETRYEQYF. DNA for the CDR3: TGTGCCAGCAGTGAAACTCGCTACGAGCAGTACTTC.

The chain joins TRBV5-5 to TRBJ2-1; 9 bases line up with TRBD1. The CDR3 is 16 amino acids. Trimming removed 5 bases from V and 9 bases from J; junction bases left unmatched: 15. The germline V gene encodes CDR1 SGHKS and CDR2 YYEKEE (reference sequence). The chain's CDR3 is CASRHFGTGKDSEQFF. In DNA, the CDR3 is TGTGCCAGCAGACATTTCGGGACAGGGAAGGATAGTGAGCAGTTCTTC.

The chain links TRBV6-6 to TRBJ2-4; D gene ambiguous. Per germline, CDR1 MNHNY and CDR2 SVGAGI (reference sequence). CDR3 length equals 16 residues. V lost 5 bases to trimming and J lost 0 bases, with 14 bases between them. CDR3 sequence (DNA): TGTGCCAGCAGTACCCGTCAGCGACTAGCCAAAAACATTCAGTACTTC. Residues: CASSTRQRLAKNIQYF.

V usage is TRBV7-3 and J usage is TRBJ2-7; 9 bases map to TRBD1. The V gene's germline CDR1 is SGHTA and CDR2 FQGTGA. The CDR3 totals 14 residues. J was trimmed by 3 bases and V by 0 bases; bases with no gene match: 0. The CDR3 nucleotides are TGTGCCAGCAGCTTAACGGGACAGGGCTACGAGCAGTACTTC. This sequence encodes CASSLTGQGYEQYF.

This sequence joins TRBV4-1 and TRBJ2-3, with D tentatively TRBD1 (6 bases). V lost 4 bases, J lost 4 bases, and 12 bases lay in between. The germline gives CDR1 MGHRA, CDR2 YSYEKL. CDR3 length: 14 amino acids. The CDR3 here is CASSPVAGADTQYF. CDR3 nucleotide sequence: TGCGCCAGCAGCCCGGTAGCAGGGGCAGATACGCAGTATTTT.

V is TRBV28 and J is TRBJ2-7; 7 bases fit TRBD1. Trimming cost V 3 bases and J 5 bases; bases outside gene matches: 7. The V gene's germline CDR1 is MDHEN and CDR2 SYDVKM. The CDR3 is 14 amino acids. The CDR3 loop reads CASSFTGESNEQYF. The CDR3 DNA reads TGTGCCAGCAGTTTCACAGGGGAATCCAACGAGCAGTACTTC.

The chain links TRBV12-3 or TRBV12-4 to TRBJ2-7; 9 nucleotides agree with TRBD2. The CDR3 covers 12 residues. J was trimmed by 7 bases and V by 6 bases; bases with no gene match: 4. CDR3 sequence (DNA): TGTGCCAGCAGGGGCGGGGGGGATGAGCAGTACTTC. Translated: CASRGGGDEQYF.

This sequence joins TRBV7-9 and TRBJ1-2; 9 nucleotides align to TRBD1. The J segment lost 4 bases and the V segment lost 5 bases, leaving 11 bases of the junction unmatched. CDR1 and CDR2 (germline): SEHNR, FQNEAQ (reference sequence). The CDR3 totals 16 residues. Written as DNA, the CDR3 is TGTGCCAGCAGCCTACCGGGGACAGGGAGGTCCTATGGCTACACCTTC. Amino acid sequence: CASSLPGTGRSYGYTF.

The V gene is TRBV9, the J gene TRBJ2-7; 9 bases match TRBD1. Trimming removed 0 bases from V and 3 bases from J; junction bases left unmatched: 4. The germline CDR1 and CDR2 sequences are SGDLS and YYNGEE. The CDR3 contains 15 residues. DNA for the CDR3: TGTGCCAGCAGCGTAGGTGGGGACAGGGTCTACGAGCAGTACTTC. Translation gives CASSVGGDRVYEQYF.

This chain connects TRBV12-3 or TRBV12-4 to TRBJ2-5, with a possible D match to TRBD2 (5 bases). The length of the CDR3 is 13 residues. Trimming took 1 base from V and 5 from J, leaving 8 bases between them. CDR3 residues: CASSLGRRETQYF. Here the CDR3 DNA reads TGTGCCAGCAGTTTAGGCAGGAGGGAGACCCAGTACTTC.

V is TRBV7-8 and J is TRBJ1-1; maybe TRBD1 (6 bases). Trimming stripped 7 bases from V and 3 bases from J, with 12 bases between. This CDR3 is built from 13 residues. Germline V gene data show CDR1 as SGHVS and CDR2 as FQNEAQ. Written as DNA, the CDR3 is TGTGCCAGCACCAGGGGTAGGGACACTGAAGCTTTCTTT. Translated: CASTRGRDTEAFF.

This clone was recorded only once. The rearrangement joins TRBV5-6 to TRBJ1-5; 8 bases line up with TRBD1. The CDR3 has 15 amino acids. Germline values: CDR1 SGHDT, CDR2 YYEEEE. V dropped 0 bases and J dropped 7; count of bases not matched to a gene: 6. In DNA, the CDR3 is TGTGCCAGCAGCTTGGGGACAGGGAGGCACCAGCCCCAGCATTTT. This gives the protein CASSLGTGRHQPQHF.

The chain is built from TRBV5-4 and TRBJ1-6; D perhaps matches TRBD1 (5 bases). The CDR3 spans 16 residues. Deletions cut 7 bases from V and 9 bases from J, with 23 bases between. Germline V gives CDR1 SGHNT, CDR2 YYREEE (reference sequence). This CDR3 reads CASSPLGEGISSPLHF. The CDR3 bases are TGTGCCAGCTCCCCTCTGGGGGAGGGGATCAGTTCACCCCTCCACTTT.

The chain is built from TRBV5-1 and TRBJ1-3, with 7 bases identical to TRBD1. Germline V gene data show CDR1 as SGHRS and CDR2 as YFSETQ. The CDR3 sequence is 16 residues long. V gave up 0 bases and J gave up 0 bases; unmatched junction bases: 3. CDR3 coding DNA: TGCGCCAGCAGCTTGGGGGACAGACGCTCTGGAAACACCATATATTTT. It translates to CASSLGDRRSGNTIYF.

The chain carries TRBV7-9 and TRBJ2-7; 7 positions agree with TRBD1. V was clipped by 3 bases and J by 6 bases; unmatched bases: 14. Germline CDR1 reads SEHNR; CDR2 reads FQNEAQ (reference sequence). This CDR3 spans 16 amino acids. CDR3 residues: CASSFQSGQGVSEQYF. The DNA for the CDR3 is TGTGCCAGCAGCTTCCAATCAGGCCAGGGGGTGTCCGAGCAGTACTTC.

The chain employs TRBV7-9 and TRBJ2-1, with TRBD1 matching 10 bases. The CDR3 totals 15 residues. The V gene end was trimmed by 5 bases and the J gene end by 6 bases; junction bases not matched to a gene: 7. CDR1 is SEHNR, CDR2 FQNEAQ, per germline (reference sequence). The CDR3, as DNA: TGTGCCAGCAGCCGGGGACAGGGGCGGTTCAATGAGCAGTTCTTC. Protein product: CASSRGQGRFNEQFF.

This chain connects TRBV9 to TRBJ2-5, with 12 bases aligning to TRBD1. The J segment lost 5 bases and the V segment lost 3 bases, leaving 5 bases of the junction unmatched. CDR1 SGDLS and CDR2 YYNGEE come from the germline V gene. The CDR3 spans 15 residues. CDR3 DNA: TGTGCCAGCAGCGCCTCCGGGACAGGGGGCGAGACCCAGTACTTC. The encoded protein is CASSASGTGGETQYF.

This clone was recorded only once. The chain has TRBV11-3 and TRBJ2-5, with D possibly TRBD2 on 7 matching bases. CDR1 and CDR2 (germline): SGHNT, YENEEA. This CDR3 contains 15 residues. V was trimmed by 1 base and J by 5 bases, leaving 14 bases between them. Written as DNA, the CDR3 is TGTGCCAGCAGCTTAGGGGGGGGGCTCAGTGAGACCCAGTACTTC. Translated, it gives CASSLGGGLSETQYF.

The V call is TRBV3-1 (or the pseudogene TRBV3-2), the J call TRBJ1-6; D not certain. The length of the CDR3 is 12 residues. The ends were cut back, 3 bases at V and 7 bases at J, with 4 bases in the middle. Germline-derived CDR1 and CDR2 are LGHDT and YNNKEL (reference sequence). The CDR3 nucleotides are TGTGCCAGCAGCCAGTCGAATTCACCCCTCCACTTT. The encoded protein is CASSQSNSPLHF.

This clone has just a few counts. The genes are TRBV10-3 and TRBJ1-2, with D possibly being TRBD1 (5 bases). The germline gives CDR1 ENHRY, CDR2 SYGVKD. The CDR3 runs to 14 residues. Trimming removed 7 bases from V and 4 bases from J, with 16 bases in between. The DNA of the CDR3 is TGTGCCATCAATCAAGGGGAGGGATCCTATGGCTACACCTTC. This encodes CAINQGEGSYGYTF.

V and J are TRBV6-6 and TRBJ1-1; perhaps TRBD1 as D (5 bases). The V end lost 1 base, the J end lost 11 bases, and 11 bases lay between the germline ends. Germline lookup yields CDR1 MNHNY and CDR2 SVGAGI (reference sequence). The CDR3 is 12 amino acids. DNA for the CDR3: TGTGCCAGCAGTTACTTGGACATAGACGCTTTCTTT. This codes for CASSYLDIDAFF.

This chain links TRBV30 with TRBJ1-2; D uncertain. The germline V gene encodes CDR1 GTSNPN and CDR2 SVGIG (reference sequence). The CDR3 runs to 13 residues. V shed 1 base and J shed 4 bases, with 10 bases lying between them. The CDR3 sequence is CAWSGFSGYGYTF. Here the CDR3 DNA reads TGTGCCTGGAGTGGGTTTTCGGGCTATGGCTACACCTTC.

The V gene is TRBV6-5, the J gene TRBJ1-1; D ambiguous. Trimming pared 6 bases from V and 0 bases from J, leaving 5 bases between. This CDR3 is 12 amino acids long. CDR1 and CDR2 (germline): MNHEY, SVGAGI. CDR3 in amino acids: CASRELNTEAFF. In DNA, the CDR3 is TGTGCCAGCAGAGAGTTGAACACTGAAGCTTTCTTT.

CDR3 DNA sequence: TGTGCCAGCATACTGACAGGGGCACTGCGCGATACGCAGTATTTT. Protein sequence: CASILTGALRDTQYF. This chain connects TRBV27 to TRBJ2-3; 8 bases are shared with TRBD1. The length of the CDR3 is 15 residues. Germline-derived CDR1 and CDR2 are MNHEY and SMNVEV (reference sequence). Germline trimming cut 7 bases from V and 6 bases from J; bases unmatched to any gene: 12.

This chain joins TRBV9 and TRBJ1-1; 9 bases fit TRBD1. After removal of 4 bases from V and 6 bases from J, the junction contained 4 bases not matched to a gene. This CDR3 spans 13 amino acids. Germline V CDR1 and CDR2: SGDLS, YYNGEE. CDR3 in amino acids: CASSPDRGAEAFF. The CDR3 nucleotides are TGTGCCAGCAGCCCCGACAGGGGGGCTGAAGCTTTCTTT.

V usage is TRBV11-2 and J usage is TRBJ2-1; 9 bases agree with TRBD2. Germline V CDR1 and CDR2: SGHAT, FQNNGV. The length of the CDR3 is 17 residues. J was trimmed by 5 bases and V by 4 bases; bases with no gene match: 12. The CDR3 is CASSSPGQLAGDNEQFF. Written as DNA, the CDR3 is TGTGCCAGCAGCTCCCCTGGCCAACTAGCGGGCGACAATGAGCAGTTCTTC.

This clone was seen a few times. CDR3 sequence: CASRPRSGVGLGNTIYF. CDR3 coding DNA: TGTGCCAGCAGACCCCGGAGCGGGGTAGGGCTTGGAAACACCATATATTTT. The chain joins TRBV2 to TRBJ1-3; D unresolved. This CDR3 is 17 amino acids long. Trimming removed 6 bases at V and 3 bases at J, with 21 bases between. The germline gives CDR1 SNHLY, CDR2 FYNNEI.

About this clone itself: A much larger clone is a single base away; this may be a read error. J is TRBJ1-1 and V is TRBV5-1, with a tentative D call TRBD1 (5 bases). CDR1 and CDR2 from the germline V gene are SGHRS and YFSETQ. CDR3 size: 13 residues. V was pared by 0 bases and J by 4 bases, with 7 bases between. In nucleotides, the CDR3 is TGCGCCAGCAGCTTGGGCAGGGCCACTGAAGCTTTCTTT. Protein sequence: CASSLGRATEAFF.